This is a list of T cell receptor beta chains from one sample in a study of blood T cell repertoires in COVID-19. Here immunoSEQ multiplex PCR was the method, and the copy in TCRdb shows in-frame clones only, minus some. This table holds around 130,000 clones, just under 85% found once. Sequenced material: peripheral blood. The receptors were sampled from a human donor in a cohort sampled during active COVID-19. Each CDR3 is given with its conserved first and last residue. A D gene is named only where the DNA matches it firmly. Rows may omit the clone size; those that give it use once, few, many or a size class.

clone size	D gene	J gene	V gene	CDR3 protein	CDR3 DNA
NA	NA	TRBJ1-5	TRBV6-5	CASSSGAGNQPQHF	TGTGCCAGCAGTTCAGGGGCCGGTAATCAGCCCCAGCATTTT
few	NA	TRBJ2-5	TRBV7-8	CASSPKPRGETQYF	TGTGCCAGCAGCCCCAAGCCGAGAGGAGAGACCCAGTACTTC
NA	TRBD1	TRBJ2-7	TRBV6-5	CASSYPGQGIYEQYF	TGTGCCAGCAGTTACCCGGGACAGGGTATCTACGAGCAGTACTTC
NA	TRBD1	TRBJ1-3	TRBV30	CAWERGPGNTIYF	TGTGCCTGGGAAAGGGGGCCTGGAAACACCATATATTTT
NA	NA	TRBJ2-7	TRBV5-6	CASSSNQGSEQYF	TGTGCCAGCAGCTCAAATCAGGGTTCCGAGCAGTACTTC
once	NA	TRBJ1-1	TRBV10-2	CASRGGQLNTEAFF	TGCGCCAGCAGGGGCGGACAGCTGAACACTGAAGCTTTCTTT
NA	NA	TRBJ2-7	TRBV5-8	CASSLQDSYEQYF	TGTGCCAGCAGCTTGCAGGACTCCTACGAGCAGTACTTC
NA	NA	TRBJ1-2	TRBV5-8	CASSLVGDYGYTF	TGTGCCAGCAGCTTGGTCGGGGACTATGGCTACACCTTC
NA	NA	TRBJ1-2	TRBV2	CASSEARVRGYTF	TGTGCCAGCAGCGAAGCCAGGGTAAGAGGCTACACCTTC
NA	TRBD2	TRBJ2-1	TRBV28	CASSTGLAGGPSYNEQFF	TGTGCCAGCAGTACTGGACTAGCGGGGGGGCCATCCTACAATGAGCAGTTCTTC
NA	TRBD2	TRBJ2-5	TRBV13	CASSLGGLAGEETQYF	TGTGCCAGCAGCTTAGGAGGACTAGCGGGGGAAGAGACCCAGTACTTC
NA	TRBD1	TRBJ2-7	TRBV2	CASSEALDRAYEQYF	TGTGCCAGCAGTGAAGCGCTTGACAGGGCCTACGAGCAGTACTTC
NA	NA	TRBJ2-5	TRBV5-1	CASSLDYYPPQETQYF	TGCGCCAGCAGCCTAGATTATTACCCTCCGCAAGAGACCCAGTACTTC
NA	NA	TRBJ2-1	TRBV7-2	CASSWPAGFEQFF	TGTGCCAGCAGCTGGCCGGCGGGCTTTGAGCAGTTCTTC
NA	NA	TRBJ2-7	TRBV2	CASKPEAVGYEQYF	TGTGCCAGCAAGCCGGAGGCCGTTGGCTACGAGCAGTACTTC
NA	NA	TRBJ2-7	TRBV13	CASSLGQGYEQYF	TGTGCCAGCAGCTTAGGTCAGGGCTACGAGCAGTACTTC
NA	NA	TRBJ1-2	TRBV5-1	CASALERGINGYTF	TGCGCCAGCGCCCTAGAAAGGGGTATTAACGGCTACACCTTC
once	NA	TRBJ2-2	TRBV3-1/TRBV3-2	CASSQGARELFF	TGTGCCAGCAGCCAAGGAGCTCGGGAGCTGTTTTTT
few	NA	TRBJ1-1	TRBV28	CASSSGELNTEAFF	TGTGCCAGCTCCTCAGGGGAGCTGAACACTGAAGCTTTCTTT
NA	TRBD1	TRBJ2-7	TRBV5-1	CASSVGTAAYEQYF	TGCGCCAGCAGCGTGGGGACAGCCGCCTACGAGCAGTACTTC
NA	NA	TRBJ1-1	TRBV30	CAWSGQAKNTEAFF	TGTGCCTGGAGTGGACAGGCCAAGAACACTGAAGCTTTCTTT
NA	TRBD1	TRBJ2-5	TRBV5-4	CASSRQGARETQYF	TGTGCCAGCAGCAGGCAGGGGGCCCGGGAGACCCAGTACTTC
few	TRBD2	TRBJ2-3	TRBV30	CAWSVGSQRGDTQYF	TGTGCCTGGAGTGTAGGATCACAGCGGGGAGATACGCAGTATTTT
NA	NA	TRBJ1-1	TRBV2	CASSERENTEAFF	TGTGCCAGCAGTGAGCGGGAGAACACTGAAGCTTTCTTT
NA	TRBD2	TRBJ2-1	TRBV4-1	CASSQVALAGVSDNEQFF	TGCGCCAGCAGCCAAGTAGCGCTAGCGGGGGTGTCGGACAATGAGCAGTTCTTC
few	TRBD1	TRBJ1-4	TRBV29-1	CSVGQSGTGNEKLFF	TGCAGCGTTGGACAATCCGGGACAGGGAATGAAAAACTGTTTTTT
NA	TRBD1	TRBJ1-4	TRBV19	CASQSPGQGDEKLFF	TGTGCCAGCCAATCTCCGGGACAGGGGGATGAAAAACTGTTTTTT
NA	TRBD1	TRBJ2-7	TRBV12-3/TRBV12-4	CASSPGQGYEQYF	TGTGCCAGCAGTCCGGGACAGGGGTACGAGCAGTACTTC
NA	TRBD1	TRBJ1-4	TRBV6-5	CASRGQHATNEKLFF	TGTGCCAGCAGGGGACAGCACGCAACTAATGAAAAACTGTTTTTT
NA	NA	TRBJ2-5	TRBV11-3	CAIHQLRDQETQYF	TGTGCCATCCACCAACTCCGGGACCAAGAGACCCAGTACTTC
NA	TRBD1	TRBJ1-4	TRBV19	CASSIWTGPNEKLFF	TGTGCCAGTAGTATCTGGACAGGGCCTAATGAAAAACTGTTTTTT
NA	NA	TRBJ2-5	TRBV6-5	CATMGDKTRETQYF	TGTGCCACAATGGGGGACAAAACGCGGGAGACCCAGTACTTC
once	NA	TRBJ1-4	TRBV28	CASSLWGRAEEKLFF	TGTGCCAGCAGTTTATGGGGCAGGGCGGAAGAAAAACTGTTTTTT
NA	NA	TRBJ1-5	TRBV10-1	CASSECAARWNNQPQHF	TGCGCCAGCAGTGAGTGTGCAGCTAGGTGGAACAATCAGCCCCAGCATTTT
once	NA	TRBJ1-4	TRBV29-1	CSVKDKIDNEKLFF	TGCAGCGTGAAGGACAAGATAGATAATGAAAAACTGTTTTTT
NA	NA	TRBJ2-7	TRBV24-1	CATSDGGLYPYEQYF	TGTGCCACCAGTGATGGTGGTCTATACCCCTACGAGCAGTACTTC
NA	NA	TRBJ1-2	TRBV6-5	CASSLDRNYGYTF	TGTGCCAGCAGTTTGGACAGAAACTATGGCTACACCTTC
NA	TRBD2	TRBJ2-3	TRBV9	CASSVESPGLAGGPEDTQYF	TGTGCCAGCAGCGTAGAGTCCCCGGGACTAGCGGGGGGCCCCGAGGATACGCAGTATTTT
NA	TRBD1	TRBJ2-7	TRBV18	CASAARTGGFEQYF	TGTGCCAGCGCGGCTCGGACAGGGGGTTTCGAGCAGTACTTC
NA	TRBD1	TRBJ2-3	TRBV6-1	CASSEWQGVTDTQYF	TGTGCCAGCAGTGAATGGCAGGGGGTAACAGATACGCAGTATTTT
NA	NA	TRBJ2-3	TRBV10-2	CASSEGGPIGTDTQYF	TGCGCCAGCAGTGAGGGGGGCCCGATCGGCACAGATACGCAGTATTTT
NA	TRBD2	TRBJ2-1	TRBV30	CAWTASGTLNEQFF	TGTGCCTGGACCGCTAGCGGGACCCTGAATGAGCAGTTCTTC
once	NA	TRBJ2-7	TRBV7-9	CASSSVAYEQYF	TGTGCCAGCAGCTCGGTAGCCTACGAGCAGTACTTC
NA	NA	TRBJ1-2	TRBV7-9	CASSLNRVGGYTF	TGTGCCAGCAGCCTTAACAGGGTTGGCGGCTACACCTTC
NA	NA	TRBJ1-1	TRBV2	CASSERFMNTEAFF	TGTGCCAGCAGTGAACGTTTTATGAACACTGAAGCTTTCTTT
NA	TRBD1	TRBJ1-5	TRBV6-5	CASSWTGGKDQPQHF	TGTGCCAGCAGCTGGACAGGGGGAAAGGATCAGCCCCAGCATTTT
NA	TRBD2	TRBJ2-5	TRBV5-6	CASSQGTRETQYF	TGTGCCAGCAGCCAGGGGACTAGAGAGACCCAGTACTTC
NA	TRBD2	TRBJ2-5	TRBV5-1	CASSLSGGLQETQYF	TGCGCCAGCAGCTTGAGCGGGGGGCTCCAAGAGACCCAGTACTTC
NA	NA	TRBJ2-7	TRBV21-1	CASTEGRKVGASSYEQYF	TGTGCCAGCACGGAGGGGAGGAAGGTCGGGGCCTCCTCCTACGAGCAGTACTTC
medium-sized	NA	TRBJ1-4	TRBV12-3/TRBV12-4	CASSLSTGQRIF	TGTGCCAGCAGCCTCTCTACAGGGCAAAGGATTTTT
NA	NA	TRBJ1-4	TRBV18	CASSLREKLFF	TGTGCCAGCTCCCTTCGTGAAAAACTGTTTTTT
NA	TRBD2	TRBJ2-5	TRBV27	CASSFPSTSGEGTQYF	TGTGCCAGCAGTTTCCCCTCGACTAGCGGGGAGGGGACCCAGTACTTC
NA	TRBD2	TRBJ2-5	TRBV19	CASSIAGTSGGETQYF	TGTGCCAGTAGTATAGCCGGGACTAGCGGGGGGGAGACCCAGTACTTC
NA	NA	TRBJ1-2	TRBV5-5	CASSLASSSGSSAYGYTF	NA
NA	TRBD1	TRBJ1-5	TRBV15	CATSRGTGGAPQHF	TGTGCCACCAGCCGAGGGACAGGGGGCGCGCCCCAGCATTTT
NA	NA	TRBJ1-6	TRBV14	CASSLVAGNSPLHF	TGTGCCAGCAGCCTCGTGGCGGGGAATTCACCCCTCCACTTT
once	TRBD1	TRBJ2-5	TRBV13	CASSLGQGLGTQYF	TGTGCCAGCAGCTTAGGACAGGGGCTGGGGACCCAGTACTTC
NA	NA	TRBJ1-2	TRBV7-9	CASSFSSGGPGHYGYTF	TGTGCCAGCAGCTTTAGCTCCGGGGGGCCCGGACACTATGGCTACACCTTC
NA	NA	TRBJ1-5	TRBV3-1/TRBV3-2	CASSQLSGEHRGRANQPQHF	TGTGCCAGCAGCCAACTCAGCGGGGAACACAGAGGGAGGGCCAATCAGCCCCAGCATTTT